This is a list of T cell receptor beta chains from one sample in a study of T cells in Graves' hyperthyroidism and ophthalmopathy. In TCRdb, the multiplex PCR reads were re-called with MiXCR into one record per CDR3 protein. The sample contains fewer than 450,000 distinct CDR3 sequences, approximately 17% of which appear only once. Sequenced sample: blood. Receptor source: a woman aged 25 to 39 with Graves' hyperthyroidism that later progressed to Graves' ophthalmopathy. Each CDR3 is given with its conserved first and last residue. The D gene is left open where the match is weak. Clone size, where shown, is once, few, many, or a class for clones that have expanded.

abundance | d_gene | j_gene | len | v_gene | CDR3nt | CDR3aa
many | . | TRBJ2-5 | 11 | TRBV10-3 | TGTGCCACAGGGGACCAAGAGACCCAGTACTTC | CATGDQETQYF
. | TRBD1 | TRBJ2-7 | 17 | TRBV12-3/TRBV12-4 | TGTGCCAGCAGTCAAAAATCCCGGGACAGGGTGGATCGTGAGCAGTACTTC | CASSQKSRDRVDREQYF
many | TRBD1 | TRBJ1-2 | 16 | TRBV18 | TGTGCCAGCTCACCAGTAATCGGACAGGGGAACTATGGCTACACCTTC | CASSPVIGQGNYGYTF
many | . | TRBJ2-2 | 15 | TRBV28 | TGTGCCAGCAGTTCACGAGGGAGCAACACCGGGGAGCTGTTTTTT | CASSSRGSNTGELFF
many | . | TRBJ2-7 | 14 | TRBV7-9 | TGTGCCAGCAGCTTAGAGGGGGGCTTCTACGAGCAGTACTTC | CASSLEGGFYEQYF
. | TRBD2 | TRBJ2-3 | 13 | TRBV6-4 | TGTGCCAGTCTCGGGACTAGCGCCGGTACGCAGTATTTT | CASLGTSAGTQYF
. | . | TRBJ1-1 | 14 | TRBV18 | TGTGCCAGCTCACAACAGACAGAGAACACTGAAGCTTTCTTT | CASSQQTENTEAFF
many | TRBD2 | TRBJ2-1 | 16 | TRBV28 | TGTGCCAGCAGTTTGGCTAGCGGGATACAATACAATGAGCAGTTCTTC | CASSLASGIQYNEQFF
. | TRBD1 | TRBJ1-3 | 20 | TRBV2 | TGTGCCACTCAACGGAGGATTCCGGGACAGGGCAAATTAAGTGGAAACACCGTATATTTT | CATQRRIPGQGKLSGNTVYF
. | TRBD1 | TRBJ1-4 | 14 | TRBV2 | TGTGCCAGCAGGGGGACAGGACCTAATGAAAAACTGTTTTTT | CASRGTGPNEKLFF
many | TRBD1 | TRBJ2-5 | 15 | TRBV2 | TGTGCCAGCAGCCCCGGGACAGGGGTTTGGGAGACCCAGTACTTC | CASSPGTGVWETQYF
few | . | TRBJ1-1 | 18 | TRBV5-6 | TGTGCCAGCAGCTTGTCCATACCCTGGACAGCTATGAACACTGAAGCTTTCTTT | CASSLSIPWTAMNTEAFF
few | . | TRBJ1-1 | 16 | TRBV19 | TGTGCCAGTAGCGCCGGGTGGATCCTGGGGTACACTGAAGCTTTCTTT | CASSAGWILGYTEAFF
. | TRBD1 | TRBJ1-2 | 15 | TRBV28 | TGTGCCAGCAGTATAAGGACAGGGGGCTCGAATGGCTACACCTTC | CASSIRTGGSNGYTF
many | . | TRBJ2-1 | 15 | TRBV6-2/TRBV6-3 | TGTGCCAGCAGTTACGGGGGACCCTCAATGGATGAGCAGTTCTTC | CASSYGGPSMDEQFF
many | . | TRBJ2-3 | 17 | TRBV11-2 | TGTGCCAGCAGCCGACGTCTAGACCTGCCGGGCACAGATACGCAGTATTTT | CASSRRLDLPGTDTQYF
. | . | TRBJ2-5 | 11 | TRBV2 | TGTGCCAGCAGCTCTGTAGAGACCCAGTACTTC | CASSSVETQYF
many | . | TRBJ2-4 | 15 | TRBV29-1 | TGCAGCGTTGAACTGGACGGAGTAGCCAAAAACATTCAGTACTTC | CSVELDGVAKNIQYF
many | . | TRBJ2-3 | 14 | TRBV27 | TGTGCCAGCAGTTTATTCCCCCGGACAGATACGCAGTATTTT | CASSLFPRTDTQYF
. | . | TRBJ1-2 | 15 | TRBV4-1 | TGCGCCAGCAGCCAAGATCAGATCAGGGAGGCTGGCTACACCTTC | CASSQDQIREAGYTF
few | TRBD1 | TRBJ1-4 | 16 | TRBV3-1 | TGTGCCAGCAGCCAAGGGGAGGGGGCGAGGGATGAAAAACTGTTTTTT | CASSQGEGARDEKLFF
. | . | TRBJ2-1 | 15 | TRBV4-1 | TGCGCCAGCAGCCCCGTAACACCGTCCTACAATGAGCAGTTCTTC | CASSPVTPSYNEQFF
many | . | TRBJ1-5 | 13 | TRBV19 | TGTGCCAGTAGTATCCAACCCTATCAGCCCCAGCATTTT | CASSIQPYQPQHF
. | . | TRBJ1-1 | 15 | TRBV19 | TGTGCCAGTAGTATAGCCGCCGGGAGCAACACTGAAGCTTTCTTT | CASSIAAGSNTEAFF
many | TRBD1 | TRBJ2-1 | 16 | TRBV10-3 | TGTGCCATCAGTGAGTCTTGGCAGGGGGAGTACAATGAGCAGTTCTTC | CAISESWQGEYNEQFF
few | TRBD1 | TRBJ1-2 | 15 | TRBV15 | TGTGCCACCAGCCGCGACAGGGGGTCATCCTATGGCTACACCTTC | CATSRDRGSSYGYTF
few | . | TRBJ2-7 | 15 | TRBV6-2/TRBV6-3 | TGTGCCAGCAGCCCGCGAGAGGGAGGCTCCTGCGAGCAGTACTTC | CASSPREGGSCEQYF
few | TRBD2 | TRBJ2-3 | 19 | TRBV20-1 | TGCAGTGCTAGAGTTCCGAGACTAGCGGGAGTTGACGGGGCAGATACGCAGTATTTT | CSARVPRLAGVDGADTQYF
many | TRBD2 | TRBJ2-3 | 18 | TRBV28 | TGTGCCAGCAGCCTCCCCGGGACTAGCGGGGGAGCCACAGATACGCAGTATTTT | CASSLPGTSGGATDTQYF
few | TRBD1 | TRBJ1-1 | 12 | TRBV20-1 | TGCAGTGCTAGTTCTGACAGGGTCAGAGCTTTCTTT | CSASSDRVRAFF
many | TRBD1 | TRBJ2-1 | 14 | TRBV28 | TGTGCCAGCAGTTTACAGGGGGCGCAGAATGAGCAGTTCTTC | CASSLQGAQNEQFF
many | . | TRBJ2-1 | 12 | TRBV30 | TGTGCCTGGACCCGAACCCTCAATGAGCAGTTCTTC | CAWTRTLNEQFF
many | TRBD1 | TRBJ1-1 | 14 | TRBV10-3 | TGTGCCATCAGTGCGACAGGGGATGGCACTGAAGCTTTCTTT | CAISATGDGTEAFF